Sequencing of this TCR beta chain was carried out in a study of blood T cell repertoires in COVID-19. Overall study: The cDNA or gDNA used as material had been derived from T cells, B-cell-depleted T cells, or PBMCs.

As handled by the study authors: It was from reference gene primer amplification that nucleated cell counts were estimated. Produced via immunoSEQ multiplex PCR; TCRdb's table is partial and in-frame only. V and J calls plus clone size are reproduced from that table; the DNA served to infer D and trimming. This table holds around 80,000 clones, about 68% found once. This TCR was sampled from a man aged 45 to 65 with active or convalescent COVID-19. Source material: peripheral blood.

The CDR3 protein is CASSLGLTTEAFF. The CDR3, as DNA: TGTGCCAGCAGCCTGGGACTCACCACTGAAGCTTTCTTT. The V call is TRBV5-6, the J call TRBJ1-1; perhaps TRBD1 as D (5 bases). V lost 4 bases to trimming and J lost 4 bases, with 11 bases between them. Germline loops: CDR1 SGHDT, CDR2 YYEEEE. The CDR3 runs 13 residues.